Included here is one T cell receptor (beta chain) sequence, with context. Its specificity is not known. This specimen comes from a study of shared clonotypes between healthy human individuals. CD45RO negativity and positive selection for CCR7 defined naive CD8 cells, a population that excluded terminally differentiated effector memory CD45RA+ cells. Each donor was a Caucasian adult residing in Nashville, Tennessee. Germline CDR1 and CDR2: MDHEN and SYDVKM. With 6 bases clipped from V and 7 bases from J, the junction kept 26 bases outside the gene matches. The CDR3 extends over 21 amino acids. Method: immunoSEQ multiplex PCR; TCRdb's copy keeps in-frame clones and lacks some. The sample lists hundreds of thousands of clones, roughly 96% occurring once. General study results and limits: The study generally estimated greater richness for naive than memory subsets. Among non-shared clonotypes, generation probabilities were lower than among those shared by all four donors.

The sequencing sample was made of naive CD8+ T cells sorted from blood. The clonotype originates from a woman in her 30s in good health. The rearrangement links TRBV28 to TRBJ2-1; 11 positions agree with TRBD2. The CDR3 sequence: CASSRGFPKNLLAGDANEQFF. The CDR3 bases are TGTGCCAGCAGCCGGGGTTTCCCGAAAAACCTACTAGCGGGAGATGCTAATGAGCAGTTCTTC.